Reported below is one TCR beta chain. The antigen is undetermined. Sequenced by immunoSEQ multiplex PCR; TCRdb stores in-frame clones only, minus some. The sample includes about 150,000 clones, approximately 88% of them seen just once. This specimen comes from a study of radiation and T cells in renal cell carcinoma. Study-level information: Nephrectomy followed 15 Gy stereotactic body radiation by 4 weeks. Study-level points and caveats: From baseline, blood top tumor clonotypes peaked at 2 weeks post-radiation.

Time point: blood 2 weeks post-SBRT. Treatment in this sample: 15 Gy SBRT to primary tumor, nephrectomy 4 weeks later. Clear cell pathology was present in this patient's renal cell carcinoma. This clonotype originated in a woman aged 45-65 years with renal cell carcinoma. Sequenced here: blood, sampled from a patient whose treatment included radiotherapy and nephrectomy.

The CDR3 region has the DNA TGTGCCAGCAGTTCCACCGACAGGGGTTATGGCTACACCTTC. It encodes CASSSTDRGYGYTF. The rearrangement links TRBV28 to TRBJ1-2, with TRBD1 matching 8 bases. CDR1 MDHEN and CDR2 SYDVKM come from the germline V gene. Trimming cost V 4 bases and J 5 bases; bases outside gene matches: 6. The CDR3 totals 14 residues.